Shown below are 13 T cell receptor beta chains from a single sample sequenced in a study of human T cells and chemical hapten exposure. TCRdb passed the RACE reads through MiXCR, listing each CDR3 protein once. Of approximately 80,000 distinct CDR3 sequences in the sample, over 10% were seen once. Time point denoted: patch test 3, about 24 weeks after DPC sensitization. Treatment reported: therapeutic diphenylcyclopropenone sensitization with weekly scalp DPC. The sample was whole blood, taken in connection with sensitization to the hapten diphenylcyclopropenone (DPC). All receptors derive from a woman between 50 and 59 years old with alopecia areata. Some clones in this sample may be carry-over from other donors' samples.

The sample holds a few counts of this clonotype. The chain carries TRBV5-1 and TRBJ2-7; 7 bases are a match to TRBD1. The CDR3 is 17 residues long. The germline CDR1 and CDR2 sequences are SGHRS and YFSETQ. V dropped 0 bases and J dropped 3; count of bases not matched to a gene: 12. The CDR3 coding sequence is TGCGCCAGCAGCTTGGAAACGACAGGGAAACTCGGCTACGAGCAGTACTTC. Protein: CASSLETTGKLGYEQYF.

This clonotype appeared a few times. CDR3 region: CSATVGTGELFF. The CDR3 nucleotides read TGCAGCGCAACGGTGGGGACCGGGGAGCTGTTTTTT. The chain has TRBV29-1 and TRBJ2-2; no firm D call. V was clipped by 7 bases and J by 5 bases, with 11 bases between them. Germline V gene data show CDR1 as SQVTM and CDR2 as ANQGSEA. The CDR3 length is 12 residues.

This clonotype has a single count. This may come from a read error, since a much larger clone is one base off. CDR3 protein: CVSSLGSGNEQYF. CDR3 DNA sequence: TGTGTCAGCAGCTTAGGTTCGGGGAACGAGCAGTACTTC. The chain recombines TRBV7-9 with TRBJ2-7, with a weak D call TRBD2 (5 bases). This CDR3 region has 13 residues. The germline gives CDR1 SEHNR, CDR2 FQNEAQ (reference sequence).

The chain employs TRBV7-9 and TRBJ1-5; D remains unclear. Trimming stripped 5 bases from V and 0 bases from J, with 8 bases between. CDR3 length: 14 residues. Per the germline V gene, CDR1 is SEHNR and CDR2 is FQNEAQ (reference sequence). CDR3 sequence: CASSPSSSNQPQHF. CDR3 in DNA: TGTGCCAGCAGCCCTAGTAGTAGCAATCAGCCCCAGCATTTT. The entire variable domain, with the rest obtained from reference TRBV7-9 and TRBJ1-5, is as follows: DTGVSQNPRHKITKRGQNVTFRCDPISEHNRLYWYRQTLGQGPEFLTYFQNEAQLEKSRLLSDRFSAERPKGSFSTLEIQRTEQGDSAMYLCASSPSSSNQPQHFGDGTRLSIL.

This clonotype was seen repeatedly, ten times or more. The chain carries TRBV2 and TRBJ2-3, with no clear D. Germline CDR1 and CDR2: SNHLY and FYNNEI. This CDR3 comprises 12 residues. Trimming pared 3 bases from V and 8 bases from J, leaving 9 bases between. In nucleotides, the CDR3 is TGTGCCAGCAGTGAGTCTTTCGGTACGCAGTATTTT. The encoded protein is CASSESFGTQYF.

This clonotype occurred a few times. CDR3 bases: TGTGCCAGCAGTTTAAACGGCGGTAACACAGATACGCAGTATTTT. Protein sequence: CASSLNGGNTDTQYF. The chain links TRBV12-3 or TRBV12-4 to TRBJ2-3; D is undetermined. This CDR3 contains 15 residues. Trimming shortened V by 2 bases and J by 2 bases, and 11 bases separated the two germline ends.

This clonotype has ten or more counts. The chain is built from TRBV7-9 and TRBJ2-7, with D unclear. Trimming took 2 bases from V and 4 from J, leaving 6 bases between them. Looked up from germline, CDR1 is SEHNR and CDR2 is FQNEAQ (reference sequence). The CDR3 spans 12 residues. CDR3 coding DNA: TGTGCCAGCAGCTTAAACAGATACGAGCAGTACTTC. Protein sequence: CASSLNRYEQYF.

Comment on this clonotype: One junction end disagrees with the germline gene, perhaps due to a read error. The genes are TRBV11-2 and TRBJ2-7; D gene ambiguous. CDR1 is SGHAT, CDR2 FQNNGV, per germline. The CDR3 is made up of 17 amino acids. The CDR3 nucleotides are TGTGCCAGCAGCTTAGATTCCGCATCTCGGAGTAGCTACGAGCAGAACTTC. This gives the protein CASSLDSASRSSYEQNF.

V gene TRBV25-1 combines with J gene TRBJ1-6, with D perhaps TRBD1 (5 bases). This CDR3 has 16 residues. Germline CDR1 is MGHDK and CDR2 is SYGVNS. Deletions cut 1 base from V and 7 bases from J, with 14 bases between. The CDR3 spells CASSELKGVPNSPLHF. The CDR3 DNA is TGTGCCAGCAGTGAATTGAAAGGGGTCCCAAATTCACCCCTCCACTTT. The variable domain in full, completed from reference TRBV25-1 and TRBJ1-6, reads EADIYQTPRYLVIGTGKKITLECSQTMGHDKMYWYQQDPGMELHLIHYSYGVNSTEKGDLSSESTVSRIRTEHFPLTLESARPSHTSQYLCASSELKGVPNSPLHFGNGTRLTVT.

This clonotype was observed a few times. V usage is TRBV5-1 and J usage is TRBJ1-5; no clear D gene. Per germline, CDR1 SGHRS and CDR2 YFSETQ. This CDR3 has 14 residues. The V gene lost 4 bases and the J gene lost 6 bases, with 14 bases spanning the gap. CDR3 sequence: CASSAAGGGQPQHF. DNA of the CDR3: TGCGCCAGCAGCGCGGCCGGAGGCGGTCAGCCCCAGCATTTT.

The chain recombines TRBV3-1 with TRBJ1-1; unclear D gene. Germline V lookup: CDR1 LGHDT, CDR2 YNNKEL (reference sequence). The CDR3 totals 12 residues. Trimming pared 0 bases from V and 8 bases from J, leaving 7 bases between. This chain's CDR3 is CASSQETQEAFF. In DNA form, the CDR3 reads TGTGCCAGCAGCCAAGAGACACAAGAAGCTTTCTTT.

Only a few counts were recorded for this clonotype. V gene TRBV30 combines with J gene TRBJ1-5; no reliable D call. The germline V gene has CDR1 GTSNPN and CDR2 SVGIG (reference sequence). V was shortened by 2 bases and J by 5 bases, with 7 bases between the two germline ends. This CDR3 region has 12 residues. The chain's CDR3 is CAWSRTDQPQHF. CDR3 nucleotide sequence: TGTGCCTGGAGTAGAACGGATCAGCCCCAGCATTTT.

In this sample, this clonotype turned up many times. The chain carries TRBV12-3 or TRBV12-4 and TRBJ2-3; the match to TRBD2 covers 8 bases. Germline trimming cut 2 bases from V and 5 bases from J; bases unmatched to any gene: 6. The CDR3 contains 15 residues. The CDR3 DNA sequence: TGTGCCAGCAGTTTATTTTCGGGAGGGCAAGATACGCAGTATTTT. It codes for CASSLFSGGQDTQYF.